One and the same sample provided the 19 T cell receptor beta chains below, sequenced in a study of blood T cells in healthy people across ages. Together with a sample-barcoded 5' primer, a J-beta primer mix was included in a second PCR lasting about 6 to 11 cycles. One entry per CDR3 protein results from TCRdb running MiXCR on the 5' RACE reads. The sample consists of some 850,000 distinct CDR3 sequences, approximately 24% of them appearing once. The sample was also linked to a second study, of T cells of mothers and their children.

What was sequenced was blood. The receptors were gathered from a boy between 5 and 17 years old in good health.

J is TRBJ1-4 and V is TRBV20-1; D unresolved. The germline gives CDR1 DFQATT, CDR2 SNEGSKA (reference sequence). The CDR3 spans 13 residues. V lost 5 bases and J lost 8, with 15 bases in between. The CDR3 loop is CSAESSRREKLFF. The CDR3 coding sequence is TGCAGTGCTGAGTCCTCCAGGAGGGAAAAACTGTTTTTT.

This clonotype appeared a few times. The chain couples TRBV29-1 to TRBJ1-1, with 8 positions matching TRBD1. The CDR3 is made up of 14 amino acids. Germline V gene lookup returns CDR1 SQVTM and CDR2 ANQGSEA. CDR3: CSPIPGGRRTEAFF. DNA for the CDR3: TGCAGTCCGATTCCAGGGGGCAGACGGACTGAAGCTTTCTTT.

The CDR3 nucleotides are TGTGCCACCAGTGATACTAGCAGGGGTCCCTACAATGAGCAGTTCTTC. Translating it yields CATSDTSRGPYNEQFF. The chain carries TRBV24-1 and TRBJ2-1; TRBD1 or TRBD2 may be the D gene (6 bases each). V was shortened by 3 bases and J by 2 bases, with 13 bases between the two germline ends. CDR3 size: 16 residues. CDR1 and CDR2 (germline): KGHDR, SFDVKD.

This sequence joins TRBV5-1 and TRBJ2-1; D is undetermined. This CDR3 region has 15 residues. Per the germline V gene, CDR1 is SGHRS and CDR2 is YFSETQ. V gave up 0 bases and J gave up 1 base, with 8 bases separating them. CDR3 sequence (DNA): TGCGCCAGCAGCTTGGCCACGGAGTCCTACAATGAGCAGTTCTTC. Translated, it gives CASSLATESYNEQFF.

The chain recombines TRBV5-5 with TRBJ2-7; D perhaps matches TRBD2 (5 bases). Trimming cost V 4 bases and J 0 bases, with 14 bases left between them. From germline, CDR1 is SGHKS and CDR2 YYEKEE (reference sequence). This CDR3 has 15 amino acids. The CDR3 sequence: CASSNSGGLSYEQYF. The CDR3 DNA follows: TGTGCCAGCAGCAATTCTGGAGGTCTCTCCTACGAGCAGTACTTC.

A few counts support this clonotype. The chain joins TRBV6-2 or TRBV6-3 to TRBJ1-2, with no clear D. Trimming stripped 1 base from V and 4 bases from J, with 10 bases between. The length of the CDR3 is 14 residues. Germline V gives CDR1 MNHEY, CDR2 SVGEGT. This CDR3 is CASSYFGAGYGYTF. The CDR3 DNA reads as TGTGCCAGCAGTTACTTTGGTGCGGGCTATGGCTACACCTTC.

This clonotype came up a few times. The chain combines TRBV5-1 with TRBJ1-1; no definite D call. The CDR3 contains 13 residues. Per germline, CDR1 SGHRS and CDR2 YFSETQ. The germline V and J ends were trimmed by 1 base and 1 base, with 5 bases remaining between them. The CDR3 spells CASSLLPNTEAFF. The CDR3 region has the DNA TGCGCCAGCAGCTTGCTTCCGAACACTGAAGCTTTCTTT.

This clonotype was observed many times. CDR3 coding DNA: TGCAGCGTTGATCGGGGCACTGAAGCTTTCTTT. This translates into CSVDRGTEAFF. This chain connects TRBV29-1 to TRBJ1-1, with unresolved D. CDR1 is SQVTM, CDR2 ANQGSEA, per germline. V was trimmed by 3 bases and J by 4 bases, leaving 6 bases between them. CDR3 length: 11 residues.

The chain employs TRBV27 and TRBJ2-7; the match to TRBD2 covers 10 bases. The CDR3 loop spans 15 amino acids. Germline V gives CDR1 MNHEY, CDR2 SMNVEV (reference sequence). Losses at the gene ends were 7 bases for V and 4 bases for J; bases not matched to a gene: 10. CDR3 coding DNA: TGTGCCAGCAAACCGCTCGGACTAGCGGAATACGAGCAGTACTTC. Protein sequence: CASKPLGLAEYEQYF.

V usage is TRBV12-3 or TRBV12-4 and J usage is TRBJ1-4, with 7 bases fitting TRBD1. V shed 5 bases and J 0 bases; nucleotides not matched to a gene: 12. There are 18 residues in the CDR3. The CDR3 protein is CASSRETGPYTTNEKLFF. CDR3 bases: TGTGCCAGCAGTCGGGAGACAGGGCCCTACACAACTAATGAAAAACTGTTTTTT.

This clonotype was found a few times. V is TRBV2 and J is TRBJ1-2; tentatively, D is TRBD1 (5 bases). The V and J ends lost 4 bases and 6 bases respectively, with 15 bases between them. The CDR3 sequence is 14 residues long. CDR1 and CDR2 from the germline V gene are SNHLY and FYNNEI. The CDR3 DNA is TGTGCCAGCAGTGGAGCAGGGAGGTACCATGGCTACACCTTC. Its protein product is CASSGAGRYHGYTF.

In its sample, this clonotype was seen a few times. The J gene is TRBJ1-4, the V gene TRBV2, with D hard to call. This CDR3 spans 13 amino acids. Looked up from germline, CDR1 is SNHLY and CDR2 is FYNNEI. V was clipped by 4 bases and J by 4 bases, with 7 bases between them. Here the CDR3 DNA reads TGTGCCAGCAGTGTAGGGTATAATGAAAAACTGTTTTTT. This translates into CASSVGYNEKLFF.

This clonotype was counted a few times. The junction and the germline gene differ at one end; a read error may be behind it. This chain uses TRBV7-2 with TRBJ2-5; 9 bases match TRBD2. The DNA matches TRBJ2-1 better at its end, which makes the J call doubtful. This CDR3 region has 14 residues. CDR1 SGHTA and CDR2 FQGNSA come from the germline V gene. CDR3 DNA: TGTGCCAGCAGCCTAGCGGGACTAGCCGTTGAGCAGTTCTTC. It codes for CASSLAGLAVEQFF.

The J gene is TRBJ2-1, the V gene TRBV6-1, with 13 bases fitting TRBD2. The CDR3 consists of 15 residues. Germline CDR1 MNHNS, CDR2 SASEGT. V dropped 7 bases and J dropped 5; count of bases not matched to a gene: 5. This CDR3 reads CASTPGTSGDNEQFF. In DNA, the CDR3 is TGTGCCAGCACCCCCGGGACTAGCGGGGACAATGAGCAGTTCTTC.

The chain links TRBV2 to TRBJ2-1; D possibly uses TRBD1 or TRBD2 (5 bases each). V gave up 6 bases and J gave up 2 bases, with 14 bases separating them. Germline V gene sequence: CDR1 SNHLY, CDR2 FYNNEI. The CDR3 covers 15 residues. CDR3 region: CASRDGTATYNEQFF. CDR3 nucleotide sequence: TGTGCCAGCAGGGATGGGACCGCTACCTACAATGAGCAGTTCTTC.

This clonotype occurred a few times. The chain links TRBV28 to TRBJ2-5; the match to TRBD2 covers 7 bases. Judging by the DNA end, TRBJ2-1 fits better; the J call may be wrong. There are 14 residues in the CDR3. Germline CDR1 and CDR2: MDHEN and SYDVKM. The CDR3 sequence: CATLWRGRDNEQFF. The CDR3 bases are TGTGCCACCCTATGGCGAGGGAGGGACAATGAGCAGTTCTTC.

The CDR3 DNA reads as TGCAGTGCTAGAAATGACAGATACGAAGCTTTCTTT. It translates to CSARNDRYEAFF. The chain joins TRBV20-1 to TRBJ1-1, with D maybe TRBD1 (5 bases). The CDR3 has 12 residues. V dropped 2 bases and J dropped 8 bases, with 12 bases sitting between them. Looked up from germline, CDR1 is DFQATT and CDR2 is SNEGSKA (reference sequence).

This clonotype was detected a few times. The rearrangement links TRBV7-2 to TRBJ2-7; TRBD1 matches at 7 bases. From germline, CDR1 is SGHTA and CDR2 FQGNSA. CDR3 length: 15 residues. Trimming cost V 3 bases and J 2 bases; bases outside gene matches: 7. CDR3 in DNA: TGTGCCAGCAGCTTCGGACAGGTGCCAACCTACGAGCAGTACTTC. It specifies CASSFGQVPTYEQYF.

The rearrangement joins TRBV5-5 to TRBJ1-3, with D unresolved. From germline, CDR1 is SGHKS and CDR2 YYEKEE (reference sequence). The CDR3 sequence is 15 residues long. V dropped 4 bases and J dropped 0 bases, with 11 bases sitting between them. The CDR3 is CASSPSPASGNTIYF. Here the CDR3 DNA reads TGTGCCAGCAGCCCCAGTCCGGCCTCTGGAAACACCATATATTTT.